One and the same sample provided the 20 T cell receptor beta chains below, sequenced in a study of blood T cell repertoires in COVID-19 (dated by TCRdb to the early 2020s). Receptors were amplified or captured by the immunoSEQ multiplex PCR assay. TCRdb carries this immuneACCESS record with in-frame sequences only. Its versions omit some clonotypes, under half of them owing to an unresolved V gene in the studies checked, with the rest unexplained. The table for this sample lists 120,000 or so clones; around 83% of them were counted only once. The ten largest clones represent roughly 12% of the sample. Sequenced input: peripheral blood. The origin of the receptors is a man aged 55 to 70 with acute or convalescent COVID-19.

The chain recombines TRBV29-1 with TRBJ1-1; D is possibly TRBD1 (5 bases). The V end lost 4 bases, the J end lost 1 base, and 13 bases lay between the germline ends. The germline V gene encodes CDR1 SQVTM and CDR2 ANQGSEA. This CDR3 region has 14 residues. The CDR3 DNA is TGCAGCGTTGTCAGGGCGGCCGGGAACACTGAAGCTTTCTTT. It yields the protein CSVVRAAGNTEAFF.

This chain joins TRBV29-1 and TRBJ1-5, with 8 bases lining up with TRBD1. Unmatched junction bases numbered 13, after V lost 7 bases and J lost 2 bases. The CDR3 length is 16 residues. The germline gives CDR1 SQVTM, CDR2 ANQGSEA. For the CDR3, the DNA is TGCAGCGCTACCACCTCGACAGGGGTCGGCAATCAGCCCCAGCATTTT. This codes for CSATTSTGVGNQPQHF.

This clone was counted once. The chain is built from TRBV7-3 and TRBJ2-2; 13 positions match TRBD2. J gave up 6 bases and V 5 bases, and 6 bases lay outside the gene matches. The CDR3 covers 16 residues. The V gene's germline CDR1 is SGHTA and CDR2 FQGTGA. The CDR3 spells CASSRTSGSKAGELFF. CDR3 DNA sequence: TGTGCCAGCAGCCGGACTAGCGGGAGTAAGGCCGGGGAGCTGTTTTTT.

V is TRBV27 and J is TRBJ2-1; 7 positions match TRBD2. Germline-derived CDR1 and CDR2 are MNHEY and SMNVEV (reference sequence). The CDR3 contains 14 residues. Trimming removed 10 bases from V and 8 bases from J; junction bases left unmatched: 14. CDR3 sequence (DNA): TGTGCCACCCGGATGAGGACTAGTCGCTATGAGCAGTTCTTC. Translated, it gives CATRMRTSRYEQFF.

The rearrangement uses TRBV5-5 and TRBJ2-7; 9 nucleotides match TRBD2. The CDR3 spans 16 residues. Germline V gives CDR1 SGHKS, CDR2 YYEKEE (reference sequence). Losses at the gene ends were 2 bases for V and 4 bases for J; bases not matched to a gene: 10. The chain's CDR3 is CASSLSGAGGTYEQYF. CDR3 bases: TGTGCCAGCAGCTTATCTGGAGCGGGAGGTACTTACGAGCAGTACTTC.

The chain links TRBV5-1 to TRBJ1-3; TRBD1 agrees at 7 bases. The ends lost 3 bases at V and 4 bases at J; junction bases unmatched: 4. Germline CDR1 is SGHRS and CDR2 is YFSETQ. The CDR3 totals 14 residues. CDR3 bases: TGCGCCAGCAGCTCGGGACAGCCAGGAAACACCATATATTTT. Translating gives CASSSGQPGNTIYF. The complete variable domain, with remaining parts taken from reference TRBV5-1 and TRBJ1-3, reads KAGVTQTPRYLIKTRGQQVTLSCSPISGHRSVSWYQQTPGQGLQFLFEYFSETQRNKGNFPGRFSGRQFSNSRSEMNVSTLELGDSALYLCASSSGQPGNTIYFGEGSWLTVV.

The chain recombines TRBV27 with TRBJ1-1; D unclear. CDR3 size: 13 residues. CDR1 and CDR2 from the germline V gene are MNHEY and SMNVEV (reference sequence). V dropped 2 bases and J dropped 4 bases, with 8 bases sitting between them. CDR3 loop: CASSLTRFTEAFF. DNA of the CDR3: TGTGCCAGCAGTTTAACGCGGTTCACTGAAGCTTTCTTT.

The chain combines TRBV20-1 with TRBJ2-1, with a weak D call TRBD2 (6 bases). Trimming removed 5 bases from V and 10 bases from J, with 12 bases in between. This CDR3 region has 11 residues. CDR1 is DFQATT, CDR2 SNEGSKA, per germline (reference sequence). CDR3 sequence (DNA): TGCAGTGCTGGGGGGACCAAAGAGCAGTTCTTC. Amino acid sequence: CSAGGTKEQFF.

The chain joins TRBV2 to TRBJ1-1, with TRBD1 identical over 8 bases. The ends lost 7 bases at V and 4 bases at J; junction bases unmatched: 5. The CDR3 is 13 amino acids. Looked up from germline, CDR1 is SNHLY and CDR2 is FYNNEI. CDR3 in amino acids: CASKSDRGTEAFF. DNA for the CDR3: TGTGCCAGCAAATCAGACAGGGGCACTGAAGCTTTCTTT.

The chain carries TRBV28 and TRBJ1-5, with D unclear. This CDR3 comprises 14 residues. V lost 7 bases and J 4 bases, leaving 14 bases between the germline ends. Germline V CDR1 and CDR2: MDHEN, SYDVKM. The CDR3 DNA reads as TGTGCCAGCACTCGGGGTTCGGGGAATCAGCCCCAGCATTTT. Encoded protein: CASTRGSGNQPQHF.

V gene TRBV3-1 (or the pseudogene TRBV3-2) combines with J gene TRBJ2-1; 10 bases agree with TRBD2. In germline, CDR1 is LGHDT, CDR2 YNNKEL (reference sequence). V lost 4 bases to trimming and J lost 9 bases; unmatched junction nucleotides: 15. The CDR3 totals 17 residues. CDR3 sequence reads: CASSPQRASGSGSEQFF. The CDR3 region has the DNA TGTGCCAGCAGCCCTCAGCGCGCTAGCGGGAGTGGGAGTGAGCAGTTCTTC.

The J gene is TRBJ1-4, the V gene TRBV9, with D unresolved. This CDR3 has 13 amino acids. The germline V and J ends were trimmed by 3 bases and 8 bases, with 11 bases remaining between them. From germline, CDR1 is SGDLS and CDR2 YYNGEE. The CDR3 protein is CASSGAPGEKLFF. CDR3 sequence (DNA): TGTGCCAGCAGCGGGGCCCCTGGGGAAAAACTGTTTTTT.

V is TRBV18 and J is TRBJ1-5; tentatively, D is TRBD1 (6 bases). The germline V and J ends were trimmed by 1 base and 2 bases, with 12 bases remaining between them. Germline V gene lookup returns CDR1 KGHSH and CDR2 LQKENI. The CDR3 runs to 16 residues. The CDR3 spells CASSPRRGEGNQPQHF. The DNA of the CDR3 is TGTGCCAGCTCACCACGCAGGGGCGAAGGCAATCAGCCCCAGCATTTT.

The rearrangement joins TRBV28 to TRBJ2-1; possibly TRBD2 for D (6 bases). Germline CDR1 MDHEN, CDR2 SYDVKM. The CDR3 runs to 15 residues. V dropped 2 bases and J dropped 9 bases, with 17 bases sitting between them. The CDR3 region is CASSLGGRMQGEQFF. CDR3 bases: TGTGCCAGCAGTTTAGGAGGGCGAATGCAAGGTGAGCAGTTCTTC.

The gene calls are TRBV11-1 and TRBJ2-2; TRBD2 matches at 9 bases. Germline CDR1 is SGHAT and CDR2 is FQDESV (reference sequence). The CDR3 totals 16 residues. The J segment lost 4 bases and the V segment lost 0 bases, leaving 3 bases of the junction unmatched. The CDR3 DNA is TGTGCCAGCAGCTTAGCGGCGGGAGGGGGCACCGGGGAGCTGTTTTTT. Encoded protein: CASSLAAGGGTGELFF.

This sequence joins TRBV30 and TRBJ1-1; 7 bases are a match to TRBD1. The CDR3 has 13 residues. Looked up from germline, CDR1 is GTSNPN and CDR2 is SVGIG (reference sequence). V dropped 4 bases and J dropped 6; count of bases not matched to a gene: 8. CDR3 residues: CAWTPGTVAEAFF. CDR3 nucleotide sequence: TGTGCCTGGACTCCCGGGACAGTAGCTGAAGCTTTCTTT.

CDR3 sequence: CASSLGQGANEQYF. DNA of the CDR3: TGTGCCAGCAGCCTGGGACAGGGGGCGAACGAGCAGTACTTC. The V gene is TRBV4-2, the J gene TRBJ2-7; 12 nucleotides agree with TRBD1. V gave up 4 bases and J gave up 5 bases; unmatched junction bases: 3. CDR3 length equals 14 residues. CDR1 and CDR2 from the germline V gene are LGHNA and YNFKEQ.

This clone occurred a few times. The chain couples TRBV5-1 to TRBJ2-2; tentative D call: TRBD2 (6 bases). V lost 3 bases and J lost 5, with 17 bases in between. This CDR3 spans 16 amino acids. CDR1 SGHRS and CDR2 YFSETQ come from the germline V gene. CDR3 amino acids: CASSSIPGLGTGELFF. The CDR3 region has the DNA TGCGCCAGCAGCTCGATCCCGGGACTGGGGACCGGGGAGCTGTTTTTT.

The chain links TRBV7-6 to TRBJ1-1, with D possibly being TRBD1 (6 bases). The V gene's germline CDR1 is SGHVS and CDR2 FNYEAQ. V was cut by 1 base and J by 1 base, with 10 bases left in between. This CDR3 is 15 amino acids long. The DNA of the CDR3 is TGTGCCAGCAGCTTAGTTGGGGGCGGGAACACTGAAGCTTTCTTT. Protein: CASSLVGGGNTEAFF.

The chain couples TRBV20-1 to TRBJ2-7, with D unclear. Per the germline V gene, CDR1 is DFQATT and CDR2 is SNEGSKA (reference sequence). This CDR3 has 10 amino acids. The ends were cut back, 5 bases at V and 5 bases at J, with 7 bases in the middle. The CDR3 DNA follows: TGCAGTGCTTACTTGAACGAGCAGTACTTC. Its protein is CSAYLNEQYF.